This T cell receptor beta chain was documented in a study of OX40 agonist ivuxolimab in advanced cancers. Across the whole study: Ivuxolimab, which is an agonistic anti-OX40 (CD134) antibody, was administered to the patients. Ivuxolimab was delivered to patients intravenously every 2 weeks at doses spanning 0.01 to 10 mg/kg. Study-wide findings and caveats: Clonal expansion from baseline to week 6 occurred in both CD4+ and CD8+ T cells.

Trimming removed 7 bases from V and 5 bases from J; junction bases left unmatched: 11. Germline assignment: CDR1 MDHEN and CDR2 SYDVKM. This CDR3 is 17 amino acids long. Produced via immunoSEQ multiplex PCR; TCRdb's table is partial and in-frame only. The table has about 130,000 clones, approximately 90% seen once; the top ten hold 0.85% to 1.4%. For this clone: Antigen unknown.

This receptor was taken from an adult with an advanced solid tumor such as melanoma, head and neck, liver or kidney cancer. This specimen consisted of CD4+ or CD8+ T cells sorted from blood, obtained in a trial of the OX40 agonist ivuxolimab. The rearrangement joins TRBV28 to TRBJ2-4; TRBD2 agrees at 13 bases. The CDR3 reads CASNSEGTSGNQNIQYF. CDR3 in DNA: TGTGCCAGCAATTCTGAGGGGACTAGCGGGAACCAAAACATTCAGTACTTC.